These T cell receptor beta chains were read from a single sample in a study of Ad26.COV2.S vaccination and SARS-CoV-2 variants. TCRdb keeps only in-frame clones here, not all; method: immunoSEQ multiplex PCR. The table lists approximately 460,000 clones, 70% to 90% of them singletons. The sequencing used peripheral blood, collected in a trial of Ad26.COV2.S vaccine versus placebo. All receptors come from a person aged 18-60 years who received the Ad26.COV2.S COVID-19 vaccine or a placebo. CDR3s include the opening cysteine and the closing phenylalanine or tryptophan. A D gene is named only where the DNA matches it firmly. Clone size is shown for a subset of rows, as once, few, many or a class of expanded clone.

TRBJ1-1	once	TRBD1	TRBV27	TGTGCCAGCATGCAGGGGGCAGGTACTGAAGCTTTCTTT	CASMQGAGTEAFF
TRBJ2-2	-	TRBD1	TRBV5-4	TGTGCCAGCAGCAGGGGACAGACCGGGGAGCTGTTTTTT	CASSRGQTGELFF
TRBJ2-7	once	-	TRBV3-1/TRBV3-2	TGTGCCAGCAGCCAAGATCGGGTATCCAGGAACTTC	CASSQDRVSRNF
TRBJ2-5	-	-	TRBV5-3	TGTGCCCCAGGTGCAGGGTACGAAGAGACCCAGTACTTC	CAPGAGYEETQYF
TRBJ1-5	-	-	TRBV10-2	TGCGCCGGGCTCGCTTGGGCAGCTCCAAGGAGGCGCAATCAGCCCCAGCATTTT	CAGLAWAAPRRRNQPQHF
TRBJ1-4	once	-	TRBV2	TGTGCCAGCAGGTACAGGAGCCCTAATGAAAAACTGTTTTTT	CASRYRSPNEKLFF
TRBJ2-7	once	TRBD2	TRBV7-2	TGTGCCAGCAGCTTTTACAGCGGTGTCGGGCGGGGGACGAACGAGCAGTACTTC	CASSFYSGVGRGTNEQYF
TRBJ1-3	-	-	TRBV7-9	TGTGCCAGCAGCTTAGGGACTGGAAACACCATATATTTT	CASSLGTGNTIYF
TRBJ2-1	-	-	TRBV4-1	TGCGCCAGCAGCCAAAACCTCCGGAGGGGGCCCAAACGGAGCGCCTACAATGAGCAGTTCTTC	CASSQNLRRGPKRSAYNEQFF
TRBJ1-1	-	TRBD1	TRBV28	TGTGCCACCCTAGTAGCAGGGACAGGGAACACTGAAGCTTTCTTT	CATLVAGTGNTEAFF